The sequence of this T cell receptor beta chain was determined in a study of blood T cell repertoires in COVID-19 (dated by TCRdb to the early 2020s). For context, the study as a whole: Collaborator samples came from the United States, Italy and Spain and covered acute and convalescent phases of COVID-19. The repertoires were released in a freely available public database intended as a resource for research on the immune response to SARS-CoV-2. Sample metadata almost always included a de-identified subject ID, COVID-19 status, age in years and sex. Where HLA class I and class II types were available, the types were taken from metadata supplied by the sample provider, not from assay-based typing. Subjects who had been exposed to COVID-19, were actively infected with it, or had recovered from it provided the deeply sampled blood TCRbeta repertoires that made up the dataset. The prospective study material was composed of cDNA or gDNA derived from T cells, B-cell-depleted T cells, or PBMCs. Samples came from the ongoing ImmuneRACE study (first 160 participants) plus 1,254 subjects from 6 global collaborators. Broader findings and caveats from the paper: The amount of clinical and demographic metadata varied by source and participant and was provided uncurated.

TCRbeta CDR3 regions were amplified from genomic DNA by means of the immunoSEQ Assay, a bias-controlled multiplex PCR. In the authors' own workflow: The number of nucleated cells in each sample was estimated from the amplification of reference gene primers within the assay. To quantify the absolute abundance of each unique TCRbeta CDR3 rearrangement, sequence reads were collapsed and filtered. For each sample, productive Simpson clonality was calculated as the square root of Simpson's diversity index over productive rearrangements. The table was pulled from immuneACCESS by TCRdb, which kept in-frame rearrangements only. Such tables lose some clones; where checked, under half of the loss comes from unresolved V genes, and the rest has no known cause. The V and J calls and the clone size are those of that table, but D and trimming were determined from the DNA. The sample yields roughly 73,000 clones; roughly 89% were counted once. The ten largest clones add up to roughly 9.6% of the sample.

Collaborating institutions collected whole blood in K2EDTA tubes following their own protocols. Collaborator samples were shipped for TCRbeta analysis as frozen whole blood, isolated PBMCs, or DNA extracted from either sample type. Trimming takes 5 bases from V and 7 bases from J, and the germline ends sit 12 bases apart. The germline V gene (reference sequence) provides CDR1 LNHDA and CDR2 SQIVND. The CDR3 runs 13 residues from the cysteine to the phenylalanine. CDR3 DNA is the only sequence kept; it has 39 bases, read in frame from the first base. As concerns this clone: This clone's antigen is unknown. Base qualities are not provided; no much larger clone lies one nucleotide away.

Recombination connected TRBV19 to TRBJ1-5; the best D guess is TRBD1, with 5 bases matching. The sample was peripheral blood. This receptor was obtained from an elderly man with acute or convalescent COVID-19. The DNA is TGTGCCAGTAGTCTCAGGGTTGGACAGCCCCAGCATTTT. It is translated as CASSLRVGQPQHF.